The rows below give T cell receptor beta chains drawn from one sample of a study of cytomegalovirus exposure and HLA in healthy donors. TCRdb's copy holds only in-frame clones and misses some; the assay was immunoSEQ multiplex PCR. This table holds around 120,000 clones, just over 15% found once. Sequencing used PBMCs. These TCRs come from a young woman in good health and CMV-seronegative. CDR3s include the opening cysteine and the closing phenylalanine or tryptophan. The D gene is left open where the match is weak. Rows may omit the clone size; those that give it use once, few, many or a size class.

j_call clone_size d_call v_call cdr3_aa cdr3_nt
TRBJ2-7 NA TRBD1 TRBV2 CASSEARDRVGEQYF TGTGCCAGCAGTGAAGCGCGGGACAGGGTGGGCGAGCAGTACTTC
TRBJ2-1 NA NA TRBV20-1 CSAERYGEQFF TGCAGTGCAGAAAGGTACGGGGAGCAGTTCTTC
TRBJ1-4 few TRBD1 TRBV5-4 CASTSGGTTNEKLFF TGTGCCAGCACATCAGGGGGGACAACTAATGAAAAACTGTTTTTT
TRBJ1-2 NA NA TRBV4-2 CATSTGAIVGYTF TGTGCCACTTCGACAGGCGCAATTGTTGGCTACACCTTC
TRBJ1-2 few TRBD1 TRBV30 CAWSPQTGLGGYTF TGTGCCTGGAGTCCACAGACAGGGTTAGGAGGCTACACCTTC
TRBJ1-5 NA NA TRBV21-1 CASSRGHCNQPQHF TGTGCCAGCAGCAGGGGCCATTGCAATCAGCCCCAGCATTTT
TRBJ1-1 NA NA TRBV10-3 CATTPGHQNPNTEAFF TGTGCCACTACTCCGGGACACCAAAACCCGAACACTGAAGCTTTCTTT
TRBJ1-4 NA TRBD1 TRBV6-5 CASSYRQGNEKLFF TGTGCCAGCAGTTACCGACAGGGAAATGAAAAACTGTTTTTT
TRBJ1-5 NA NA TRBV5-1 CASSLAGDYGQPQHF TGCGCCAGCAGCTTGGCCGGGGATTACGGTCAGCCCCAGCATTTT
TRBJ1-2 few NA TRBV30 CAWSVSRVNYGYTF TGTGCCTGGAGTGTCTCCAGGGTCAACTATGGCTACACCTTC
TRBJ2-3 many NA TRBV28 CASSNRESGTDTQYF TGTGCCAGCAGTAATCGGGAGAGCGGCACAGATACGCAGTATTTT
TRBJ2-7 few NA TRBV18 CASSPSSSVEQYF TGTGCCAGCTCACCATCCTCTAGCGTCGAGCAGTACTTC
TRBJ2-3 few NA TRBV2 CASMGLPTTDTQYF TGTGCCAGCATGGGACTTCCGACCACAGATACGCAGTATTTT
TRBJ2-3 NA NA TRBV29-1 CSANSGESGTDTQYF TGCAGCGCTAACTCGGGAGAATCGGGCACAGATACGCAGTATTTT
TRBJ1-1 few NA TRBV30 CAWTRRGVNTEAFF TGTGCCTGGACCCGGCGGGGGGTGAACACTGAAGCTTTCTTT
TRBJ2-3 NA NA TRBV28 CASSPPSGEDTQYF TGTGCCAGCAGCCCGCCGTCAGGGGAAGATACGCAGTATTTT
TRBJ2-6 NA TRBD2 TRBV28 CASSSTLGGGSGANVLTF TGTGCCAGCAGCTCCACACTCGGGGGGGGGTCTGGGGCCAACGTCCTGACTTTC
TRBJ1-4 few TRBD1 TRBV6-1 CASSVRTGGEKLFF TGTGCCAGCAGTGTCCGGACAGGCGGTGAAAAACTGTTTTTT
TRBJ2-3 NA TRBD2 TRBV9 CASSVQGLAGGPDTQYF TGTGCCAGCAGCGTACAGGGACTAGCGGGAGGGCCAGATACGCAGTATTTT
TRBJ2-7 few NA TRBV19 CASSLQGRREQYF TGTGCCAGTAGTCTACAGGGTCGTCGAGAGCAGTACTTC
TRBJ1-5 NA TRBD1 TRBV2 CASSEAGTGAQPQNF TGTGCCAGCAGTGAGGCCGGGACAGGGGCCCAGCCCCAGAATTTT
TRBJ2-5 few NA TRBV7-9 CASSFGGFKTQYF TGTGCCAGCAGCTTTGGGGGGTTCAAGACCCAGTACTTC
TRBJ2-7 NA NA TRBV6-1 CASRPSGYEQYF TGTGCCAGCAGGCCCTCGGGATACGAGCAGTACTTC
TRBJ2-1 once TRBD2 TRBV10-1 CARSPVGYGLAGRSYNEQFF TGCGCCAGGTCCCCCGTGGGATACGGACTAGCGGGCCGCTCCTACAATGAGCAGTTCTTC
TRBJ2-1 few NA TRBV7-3 CASSADLRHEQFF TGTGCCAGCAGCGCGGACTTAAGGCATGAGCAGTTCTTC
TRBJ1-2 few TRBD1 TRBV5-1 CASSSSGTAGYTF TGCGCCAGCAGCTCATCCGGGACAGCTGGCTACACCTTC
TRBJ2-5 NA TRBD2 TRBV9 CASSPGLAGGQKETQYF TGTGCCAGCAGCCCCGGACTAGCGGGAGGACAAAAAGAGACCCAGTACTTC
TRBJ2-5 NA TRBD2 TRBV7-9 CASSLALAGASGETQYF TGTGCCAGCAGCTTAGCTCTAGCGGGGGCCTCGGGGGAGACCCAGTACTTC
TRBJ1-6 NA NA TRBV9 CASSVDAGVDSPLHF TGTGCCAGCAGCGTAGATGCAGGGGTGGATTCACCCCTCCACTTT
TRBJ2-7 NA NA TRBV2 CASSERRLSYEQYF TGTGCCAGCAGTGAACGCAGGTTGTCCTACGAGCAGTACTTC
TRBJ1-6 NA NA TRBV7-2 CASSLGTVNSPLHF TGTGCCAGCAGCTTAGGGACAGTTAATTCACCCCTCCACTTT
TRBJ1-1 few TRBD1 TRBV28 CASSLVRDRGTQAFF TGTGCCAGCAGTTTGGTCAGGGACAGGGGGACTCAAGCTTTCTTT
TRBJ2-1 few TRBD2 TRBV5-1 CASSLASGGRYNEQFF TGCGCCAGCAGCTTGGCTAGCGGGGGTAGATACAATGAGCAGTTCTTC
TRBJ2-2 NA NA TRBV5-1 CASSLGQLTGELFF TGCGCCAGCAGCTTGGGACAGCTCACCGGGGAGCTGTTTTTT
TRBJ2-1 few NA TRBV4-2 CASSQDLGYEQFF TGTGCCAGCAGCCAAGATCTAGGATATGAGCAGTTCTTC
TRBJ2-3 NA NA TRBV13 CASSPLTLNTQYF TGTGCCAGCAGCCCCTTGACTCTCAATACGCAGTATTTT
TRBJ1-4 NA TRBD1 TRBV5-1 CASSLQGDNSNEKLFF TGCGCCAGCAGCTTGCAGGGGGATAATAGTAATGAAAAACTGTTTTTT
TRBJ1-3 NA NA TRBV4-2 CASSQGMQGSSGNTIYF TGTGCCAGCAGCCAAGGGATGCAGGGAAGCTCTGGAAACACCATATATTTT
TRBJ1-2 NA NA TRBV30 CAWSVLIPARGRNYGYTF TGTGCCTGGAGTGTACTAATTCCTGCCAGGGGAAGAAACTATGGCTACACCTTC
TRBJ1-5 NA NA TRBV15 CATSPTDSPQHF TGTGCCACCAGCCCCACAGACAGTCCCCAGCATTTT